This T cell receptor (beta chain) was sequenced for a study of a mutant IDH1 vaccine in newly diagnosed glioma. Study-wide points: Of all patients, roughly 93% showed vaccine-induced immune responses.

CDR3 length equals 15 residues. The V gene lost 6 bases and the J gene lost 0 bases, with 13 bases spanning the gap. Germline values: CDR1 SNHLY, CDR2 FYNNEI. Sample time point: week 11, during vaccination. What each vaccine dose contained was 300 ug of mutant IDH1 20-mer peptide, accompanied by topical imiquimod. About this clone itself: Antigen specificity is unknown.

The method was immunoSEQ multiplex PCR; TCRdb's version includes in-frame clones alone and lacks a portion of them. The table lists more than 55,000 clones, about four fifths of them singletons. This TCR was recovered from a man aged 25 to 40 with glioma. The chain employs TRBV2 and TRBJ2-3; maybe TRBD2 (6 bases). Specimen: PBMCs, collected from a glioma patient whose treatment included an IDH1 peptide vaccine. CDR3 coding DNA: TGTGCCAGCAGCGGTAGCGGAAGTAGCACAGATACGCAGTATTTT. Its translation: CASSGSGSSTDTQYF.